These 11 T cell receptor beta chains originate from one sample sequenced in a study of cytomegalovirus exposure and HLA in healthy donors. PCR was performed using 60 Vbeta and 13 Jbeta primers. The table came from immunoSEQ multiplex PCR; TCRdb's copy has only in-frame clones and leaves some out. The sample consists of some 90,000 clones, over 70% of them appearing once. Sequencing input: PBMCs. Receptor source: a woman aged 45-65 years in good health and CMV-seropositive.

The chain combines TRBV7-8 with TRBJ1-1, with 7 positions matching TRBD1. The CDR3 consists of 13 residues. CDR1 and CDR2 from the germline V gene are SGHVS and FQNEAQ. After removal of 3 bases from V and 7 bases from J, the junction contained 5 bases not matched to a gene. This chain's CDR3 is CASSLTGTVEAFF. DNA of the CDR3: TGTGCCAGCAGCTTGACCGGGACAGTTGAAGCTTTCTTT.

The chain uses TRBV5-1 and TRBJ1-5; no clear D gene. V was shortened by 4 bases and J by 5 bases, with 10 bases between the two germline ends. CDR1 and CDR2 from the germline V gene are SGHRS and YFSETQ. The CDR3 runs to 13 residues. The CDR3 region is CASSAEPDQPQHF. CDR3 coding DNA: TGCGCCAGCAGCGCCGAGCCGGATCAGCCCCAGCATTTT.

The chain links TRBV9 to TRBJ2-1; 11 positions agree with TRBD2. Germline V gene data show CDR1 as SGDLS and CDR2 as YYNGEE. With V trimmed by 0 bases and J by 9 bases, 2 bases remained unmatched. The CDR3 has 14 residues. Written as DNA, the CDR3 is TGTGCCAGCAGCGTAGGACTAGCGGGATTTGAGCAGTTCTTC. This translates into CASSVGLAGFEQFF.

Only a few counts were recorded for this clone. The chain couples TRBV18 to TRBJ2-7; a weak D match, TRBD1 (6 bases). Trimming cost V 1 base and J 4 bases, with 17 bases left between them. CDR3 length: 16 residues. Germline V gives CDR1 KGHSH, CDR2 LQKENI. CDR3 region: CASSPLPRDTGYEQYF. CDR3 sequence (DNA): TGTGCCAGCTCACCACTCCCTCGGGACACGGGGTACGAGCAGTACTTC.

This chain uses TRBV5-4 with TRBJ2-1, with D unresolved. The CDR3 totals 15 residues. Trimming took off 4 bases at V and 5 bases at J, with 16 bases between the two ends. Germline assignment: CDR1 SGHNT and CDR2 YYREEE (reference sequence). CDR3 loop: CASSPGETLNNEQFF. Written as DNA, the CDR3 is TGTGCCAGCAGCCCCGGAGAGACCCTCAACAATGAGCAGTTCTTC.

This clone appeared a few times. The rearrangement uses TRBV6-6 and TRBJ1-3; TRBD1 matches 8 bases. The trim removed 5 bases at V and 4 bases at J, leaving 4 bases unmatched. The CDR3 loop spans 14 amino acids. From germline, CDR1 is MNHNY and CDR2 SVGAGI (reference sequence). The chain's CDR3 is CASSLDRAGNTIYF. The CDR3 DNA is TGTGCCAGCAGTCTGGACAGGGCCGGAAACACCATATATTTT.

This chain joins TRBV7-8 and TRBJ2-2, with 10 bases fitting TRBD2. This CDR3 spans 14 amino acids. The ends lost 6 bases at V and 7 bases at J; junction bases unmatched: 5. Germline CDR1 and CDR2: SGHVS and FQNEAQ. In DNA, the CDR3 is TGTGCCAGCAGAAAGCGGGGGGGCAGCGGGGAGCTGTTTTTT. This sequence encodes CASRKRGGSGELFF.

The CDR3: CASSSGLAGTYSYEQYF. The CDR3 DNA reads as TGCGCCAGCAGCTCTGGGCTAGCGGGGACCTACTCCTACGAGCAGTACTTC. This sequence joins TRBV5-1 and TRBJ2-7, with 9 nucleotides matching TRBD2. The CDR3 has 17 residues. Trimming removed 3 bases from V and 0 bases from J; junction bases left unmatched: 10. In germline, CDR1 is SGHRS, CDR2 YFSETQ.

The CDR3 coding sequence is TGTGCCACCAGCGACTACGAGCAGTACGTC. Residues: CATSDYEQYV. The chain carries TRBV21-1 and TRBJ2-7; the D call TRBD2 from the table was never checked on the DNA. TRBV21-1 is a listed pseudogene. There are 10 residues in the CDR3.

This clone was observed a few times. At one end the junction does not follow the germline gene, possibly because of a read error. The CDR3 region has the DNA TGTGCCAGCAGTTTATCGATCGGGACAGGGTCCCACTTC. This codes for CASSLSIGTGSHF. The V call is TRBV27, the J call TRBJ1-2; 9 positions agree with TRBD1. CDR1 and CDR2 from the germline V gene are MNHEY and SMNVEV (reference sequence). The CDR3 sequence is 13 residues long.

In its sample, this clone was seen a few times. The chain has TRBV6-4 and TRBJ1-2; TRBD1 aligns across 9 bases. The germline gives CDR1 MRHNA, CDR2 SNTAGT. CDR3 length equals 15 residues. V lost 0 bases to trimming and J lost 4 bases; unmatched junction nucleotides: 3. For the CDR3, the DNA is TGTGCCAGCAGTGACTCCGGGACAGGGATCTATGGCTACACCTTC. Residues: CASSDSGTGIYGYTF.